The 13 T cell receptor beta chains presented below share a single source sample, sequenced in a study of beta chain features in type 1 diabetes. Expressed TCRB transcripts were sequenced because the entire RNA isolate underwent reverse transcription. Method: immunoSEQ multiplex PCR; TCRdb's copy keeps in-frame clones and lacks some. The profile shows under 150,000 clones, 6.9% of them singletons. The specimen sequenced was central memory CD4+ T cells from blood. All receptors derive from a woman in her thirties in good health.

The chain employs TRBV6-6 and TRBJ1-2, with no clear D. This CDR3 is 12 amino acids long. V lost 5 bases and J 2 bases, leaving 6 bases between the germline ends. Germline assignment: CDR1 MNHNY and CDR2 SVGAGI (reference sequence). The CDR3 sequence: CASSTRNYGYTF. The CDR3 DNA reads as TGTGCCAGCAGTACCAGAAACTATGGCTACACCTTC.

As concerns this clone: This sequence may be a read error, since a much larger clone differs from it by one base. This sequence joins TRBV7-7 and TRBJ1-1; D call uncertain. This CDR3 is 13 amino acids long. From germline, CDR1 is SSHAT and CDR2 FNYEAQ (reference sequence). CDR3 region: CASSLTVNTEAFF. The CDR3, as DNA: TGTGCTAGCAGCTTAACAGTGAACACTGAAGCTTTCTTT.

The V gene is TRBV18, the J gene TRBJ2-1, with 7 bases fitting TRBD2. There are 16 residues in the CDR3. J was trimmed by 8 bases and V by 0 bases; bases with no gene match: 10. Germline V gene sequence: CDR1 KGHSH, CDR2 LQKENI. CDR3 in amino acids: CASSPPPGGSIYEQFF. The CDR3 DNA follows: TGTGCCAGCTCACCACCCCCTGGCGGGAGTATCTATGAGCAGTTCTTC.

The J gene is TRBJ2-7, the V gene TRBV5-1; possible D gene TRBD1, 6 bases. V lost 5 bases and J lost 3, with 12 bases in between. CDR3 length: 13 amino acids. The germline V gene has CDR1 SGHRS and CDR2 YFSETQ. The CDR3 region is CASSGQMNYEQYF. CDR3 bases: TGCGCCAGCAGTGGACAGATGAACTACGAGCAGTACTTC.

The V call is TRBV6-5, the J call TRBJ1-1; no definite D call. Between the trimmed V and J ends, which lost 1 base and 0 bases, there was a span of 12 bases. This CDR3 is 16 amino acids long. The germline V gene has CDR1 MNHEY and CDR2 SVGAGI. CDR3 residues: CASSYLGGLLNTEAFF. The CDR3 DNA sequence: TGTGCCAGCAGTTACTTGGGAGGCCTTCTGAACACTGAAGCTTTCTTT.

The chain uses TRBV6-5 and TRBJ2-2, with D possibly TRBD1 on 6 matching bases. The CDR3 consists of 14 residues. V was shortened by 2 bases and J by 5 bases, with 9 bases between the two germline ends. The V gene's germline CDR1 is MNHEY and CDR2 SVGAGI. CDR3 loop: CASSYGQPTGELFF. DNA for the CDR3: TGTGCCAGCAGTTACGGACAGCCAACCGGGGAGCTGTTTTTT.

This chain connects TRBV7-9 to TRBJ2-3; 13 bases line up with TRBD2. This CDR3 spans 15 amino acids. V lost 6 bases and J lost 4; bases outside the gene matches: 4. The V gene's germline CDR1 is SEHNR and CDR2 FQNEAQ (reference sequence). The CDR3 here is CASSPLAGGADTQYF. DNA for the CDR3: TGTGCCAGCAGTCCACTAGCGGGAGGGGCAGATACGCAGTATTTT.

There are a few counts of this clone. This chain connects TRBV28 to TRBJ2-1; 11 positions agree with TRBD2. Trimming at V came to 6 bases and at J to 5 bases, leaving 6 bases not matched to a gene. Looked up from germline, CDR1 is MDHEN and CDR2 is SYDVKM. CDR3 length: 15 residues. The CDR3 DNA reads as TGTGCCAGCAGCTCAGGACTAGCGGGCAACAATGAGCAGTTCTTC. Protein: CASSSGLAGNNEQFF.

This clone turned up a few times. The genes are TRBV27 and TRBJ2-1, with 7 positions matching TRBD2. CDR1 is MNHEY and CDR2 is SMNVEV in the germline V gene (reference sequence). The length of the CDR3 is 15 residues. The J segment lost 8 bases and the V segment lost 6 bases, leaving 13 bases of the junction unmatched. The CDR3 here is CASSPLLTSTDEQFF. In nucleotides, the CDR3 is TGTGCCAGCAGCCCGTTACTGACTAGCACCGATGAGCAGTTCTTC.

This chain links TRBV6-6 with TRBJ1-5; D is perhaps TRBD1 (5 bases). V was trimmed by 4 bases and J by 8 bases, leaving 12 bases between them. The CDR3 spans 13 residues. CDR1 and CDR2 from the germline V gene are MNHNY and SVGAGI (reference sequence). The chain's CDR3 is CASSWGSQKPQHF. Written as DNA, the CDR3 is TGTGCCAGCAGTTGGGGCAGCCAGAAGCCCCAGCATTTT.

In its sample, this clone was seen a few times. V gene TRBV7-6 combines with J gene TRBJ1-1; D is uncertain. Germline CDR1 SGHVS, CDR2 FNYEAQ. With 5 bases removed from V and 1 base from J, the gap between germline ends came to 8 bases. The CDR3 is 13 amino acids. As DNA, the CDR3 is TGTGCCAGCAGCGCGAGACAGAACACTGAAGCTTTCTTT. Protein product: CASSARQNTEAFF. Supplemented by reference TRBV7-6 and TRBJ1-1, the full variable domain reads GAGVSQSPRYKVTKRGQDVALRCDPISGHVSLYWYRQALGQGPEFLTYFNYEAQQDKSGLPNDRFSAERPEGSISTLTIQRTEQRDSAMYRCASSARQNTEAFFGQGTRLTVV.

The chain links TRBV19 to TRBJ1-1, with 8 nucleotides matching TRBD1. J lost 0 bases, V lost 5 bases, and 2 bases had no gene match. Germline V gene sequence: CDR1 LNHDA, CDR2 SQIVND (reference sequence). The CDR3 sequence is 14 residues long. The CDR3 DNA follows: TGTGCCAGTAGTTCGGACAGGGTGAACACTGAAGCTTTCTTT. Amino acids: CASSSDRVNTEAFF.

The chain uses TRBV10-3 and TRBJ2-7, with TRBD2 matching 9 bases. The CDR3 sequence is 13 residues long. Unmatched junction bases numbered 8, after V lost 7 bases and J lost 7 bases. The germline V gene encodes CDR1 ENHRY and CDR2 SYGVKD. This CDR3 is CAIKLREGFEQYF. Here the CDR3 DNA reads TGTGCCATCAAGCTGCGGGAGGGGTTTGAGCAGTACTTC.